This T cell receptor (beta chain) was identified during a study of blood T cell repertoires in COVID-19. Produced via immunoSEQ multiplex PCR; TCRdb's table is partial and in-frame only. Altogether some 70,000 clones are present, around 86% being singletons, with the ten largest covering 5.5% to 8%. This receptor was identified in a man aged 50 to 60 with active COVID-19. The material sequenced was peripheral blood.

The CDR3, as DNA: TGTGCCAGCAGCTTGGATGGGGGACTAGCGGGCTACGAGCAGTACTTC. Its protein is CASSLDGGLAGYEQYF. V and J are TRBV5-4 and TRBJ2-7, with 12 nucleotides matching TRBD2. CDR3 length equals 16 residues. CDR1 and CDR2 from the germline V gene are SGHNT and YYREEE (reference sequence). The J segment lost 3 bases and the V segment lost 0 bases, leaving 4 bases of the junction unmatched. The full variable domain, rest sourced from reference TRBV5-4 and TRBJ2-7, is ETGVTQSPTHLIKTRGQQVTLRCSSQSGHNTVSWYQQALGQGPQFIFQYYREEENGRGNFPPRFSGLQFPNYSSELNVNALELDDSALYLCASSLDGGLAGYEQYFGPGTRLTVT.